This T cell receptor beta chain was sequenced in a study of cytomegalovirus exposure and HLA in healthy donors. Across the study: Drawn from HLA-typed donors, 80 million to 100 million unique TCRs were held in an early data release.

On this clone itself: Its cognate antigen is unknown.

The PCR ran on 60 Vbeta and 13 Jbeta primers. Assay used: immunoSEQ multiplex PCR; TCRdb lists only in-frame clones, some missing. Seen in this sample are some 120,000 clones; the ten most common clones hold about 3.5%. Study-level points and caveats: TCR beta chains numbering some 150 were designated cytomegalovirus-associated. Reported performance of the classifier showed diagnosis of cytomegalovirus status with high specificity and sensitivity. Productive status was seen about 87% or about 30% of the time for most TCR beta V segments in an earlier analysis.

Material: PBMCs. The receptor was isolated from a man aged 18 to 29 in good health and CMV-seronegative.

CDR3 sequence reads: CATQGTGNEQFF. The CDR3 DNA reads as TGTGCCACCCAGGGTACCGGCAATGAGCAGTTCTTC. The genes are TRBV10-3 and TRBJ2-1, with D perhaps TRBD1 (5 bases). V gave up 10 bases and J gave up 6 bases, with 13 bases separating them. Germline lookup yields CDR1 ENHRY and CDR2 SYGVKD. This CDR3 is 12 amino acids long.